These 15 T cell receptor beta chains were all obtained from the same sample, sequenced in a study of spatial heterogeneity in lung cancer. Time point specified: sample taken at primary tumor resection. The authors sequenced whole RNA from tumor, nontumor lung or frozen PBMC without sorting. TCRdb fed the 5' RACE reads into MiXCR, producing one record per CDR3 protein. The sample gives over 10,000 distinct CDR3 sequences, around 4.2% of which show up once; more than 40% is in the top ten. This sample comprised PBMCs, obtained at surgery. The source of these receptors is a male donor with early-stage non-small cell lung cancer.

This clonotype appeared a few times. This beta chain is a stray sequence in a library constructed for alpha chains; its clone size is not meaningful. The chain joins TRBV6-2 or TRBV6-3 to TRBJ2-4; the D gene is possibly TRBD2 (6 bases). The V end lost 8 bases, the J end lost 0 bases, and 14 bases lay between the germline ends. Germline loops: CDR1 MNHEY, CDR2 SVGEGT. This CDR3 has 15 residues. The CDR3 DNA follows: TGTGCCAGCCGAGGAGGGATAAGAGCCAAAAACATTCAGTACTTC. This encodes CASRGGIRAKNIQYF.

This clonotype occurred many times. Little can be read into the size of this beta chain, an off-target read in a library designed for alpha chains. The V gene is TRBV6-2 or TRBV6-3, the J gene TRBJ2-2, with D perhaps matching TRBD1 or TRBD2 (5 bases each). The germline CDR1 and CDR2 sequences are MNHEY and SVGEGT. The CDR3 has 15 residues. The V end was cut by 2 bases, the J end by 6 bases, with 13 bases between. CDR3 DNA sequence: TGTGCCAGCAGTTACGGGGGTGAAAAGTCCGGGGAGCTGTTTTTT. This gives the protein CASSYGGEKSGELFF.

This clonotype was observed many times. A library made for alpha chains picked up this beta chain off target, so its size means little. J is TRBJ2-2 and V is TRBV10-3; 9 bases align to TRBD1. The germline V gene has CDR1 ENHRY and CDR2 SYGVKD. Trimming took 6 bases from V and 0 from J; bases not matched to a gene: 2. This CDR3 has 15 amino acids. The chain's CDR3 is CAIRTGGANTGELFF. The CDR3 nucleotides are TGTGCCATCAGGACAGGGGGTGCGAACACCGGGGAGCTGTTTTTT.

This clonotype was seen many times. For a library built for alpha chains, this beta chain is a stray read; little rests on its size. CDR3 residues: CASSPDRETQYF. The CDR3 DNA sequence: TGTGCCAGCAGCCCAGACCGAGAGACCCAGTACTTC. The chain employs TRBV6-6 and TRBJ2-5; D is undetermined. The V gene lost 6 bases and the J gene lost 4 bases, with 9 bases spanning the gap. The CDR3 is made up of 12 amino acids. Per germline, CDR1 MNHNY and CDR2 SVGAGI (reference sequence).

This clonotype occurred many times. This beta chain came through as a stray read in a library set up for alpha chains, and its size says little. This chain links TRBV20-1 with TRBJ2-7; TRBD2 agrees at 14 bases. With V trimmed by 1 base and J by 4 bases, 12 bases remained unmatched. This CDR3 spans 18 amino acids. The germline gives CDR1 DFQATT, CDR2 SNEGSKA (reference sequence). The CDR3, as DNA: TGCAGTGCTAGAGTTACCGGGACTAGCGGGAGAGGCGGGTACGAGCAGTACTTC. This sequence encodes CSARVTGTSGRGGYEQYF.

This clonotype has ten or more counts. This beta chain is an unintended read in a library built for alpha chains; its size means little. The V gene is TRBV28, the J gene TRBJ1-2; possibly TRBD1 for D (5 bases). Trimming removed 6 bases at V and 8 bases at J, with 13 bases between. The CDR3 is 12 residues long. Per germline, CDR1 MDHEN and CDR2 SYDVKM. The CDR3 loop reads CASRQAPRGYTF. DNA for the CDR3: TGTGCCAGCAGACAGGCTCCCCGCGGCTACACCTTC.

Worth noting for this clonotype: The size of this beta chain means little, since it is a stray read in a library made for alpha chains. The V gene is TRBV18, the J gene TRBJ2-7; the D is unclear. In germline, CDR1 is KGHSH, CDR2 LQKENI. V was trimmed by 2 bases and J by 3 bases, leaving 11 bases between them. CDR3 length equals 14 residues. CDR3 sequence reads: CASSPTPKGYEQYF. The CDR3 DNA follows: TGTGCCAGCTCACCAACTCCGAAAGGCTACGAGCAGTACTTC.

As regards this clonotype: This beta chain is off target for a library built for alpha chains, so its abundance means little. V is TRBV15 and J is TRBJ2-7; 10 bases map to TRBD2. The junction had 6 bases not matched to a gene; V was cut back by 0 bases and J by 7 bases. Germline V gene sequence: CDR1 LNHNV, CDR2 YYDKDF (reference sequence). The CDR3 sequence is 15 residues long. The CDR3 coding sequence is TGTGCCACCAGCAGAGAGCTAGCGGGAGATCGGGAGCAGTACTTC. Translation gives CATSRELAGDREQYF. The full variable domain, with the rest looked up from reference TRBV15 and TRBJ2-7, is DAMVIQNPRYQVTQFGKPVTLSCSQTLNHNVMYWYQQKSSQAPKLLFHYYDKDFNNEADTPDNFQSRRPNTSFCFLDIRSPGLGDTAMYLCATSRELAGDREQYFGPGTRLTVT.

Ten or more counts support this clonotype. This beta chain is a stray sequence in a library constructed for alpha chains; its clone size is not meaningful. This chain links TRBV7-2 with TRBJ1-1, with TRBD1 matching 7 bases. This CDR3 spans 13 amino acids. Germline V gene sequence: CDR1 SGHTA, CDR2 FQGNSA. The V segment lost 3 bases and the J segment 11 bases; nucleotides outside the gene matches: 9. The CDR3 loop reads CASSLDTTGRAFF. CDR3 coding DNA: TGTGCCAGCAGCTTGGATACGACAGGGAGGGCTTTCTTT.

This clonotype was detected ten times or more. With the library built for alpha chains, this beta chain is off target and its frequency is not meaningful. J is TRBJ2-1 and V is TRBV19; D ambiguous. Germline V gene data show CDR1 as LNHDA and CDR2 as SQIVND (reference sequence). Trimming removed 5 bases at V and 1 base at J, with 9 bases between. This CDR3 is built from 14 residues. Here the CDR3 reads CASSPGSSYNEQFF. CDR3 DNA: TGTGCCAGTAGTCCTGGGTCTTCCTACAATGAGCAGTTCTTC. Based on the CDR3 plus reference TRBV19 and TRBJ2-1, the full variable domain is DGGITQSPKYLFRKEGQNVTLSCEQNLNHDAMYWYRQDPGQGLRLIYYSQIVNDFQKGDIAEGYSVSREKKESFPLTVTSAQKNPTAFYLCASSPGSSYNEQFFGPGTRLTVL.

Relative to its sample, this clonotype is medium-sized. The size of this beta chain means little, since it is a stray read in a library made for alpha chains. The rearrangement uses TRBV7-6 and TRBJ2-7; D uncertain. V was pared by 4 bases and J by 0 bases, with 10 bases between. The CDR3 has 14 residues. Germline-derived CDR1 and CDR2 are SGHVS and FNYEAQ. DNA of the CDR3: TGTGCCAGCAGCTCCATAGACTCCTCCTACGAGCAGTACTTC. It yields the protein CASSSIDSSYEQYF.

This clonotype appeared many times. This beta chain is an unintended read in a library built for alpha chains; its size means little. The CDR3 nucleotides are TGTGCCAGCAGCGGCAGCCAAGAGACCCAGTACTTC. This sequence encodes CASSGSQETQYF. This chain joins TRBV28 and TRBJ2-5; no clear D. Trimming pared 6 bases from V and 1 base from J, leaving 6 bases between. Germline V gene data show CDR1 as MDHEN and CDR2 as SYDVKM. CDR3 length: 12 amino acids.

This clonotype was detected many times. Because the library targeted alpha chains, this beta chain is an off-target read whose size means little. The chain carries TRBV28 and TRBJ2-6; D is possibly TRBD2 (5 bases). The CDR3 loop spans 15 amino acids. Per the germline V gene, CDR1 is MDHEN and CDR2 is SYDVKM. Trimming left V 5 bases short and J 4 bases short, with 12 bases between. The CDR3 reads CASSASGMGANVLTF. The CDR3 DNA reads as TGTGCCAGCAGTGCCTCGGGAATGGGGGCCAACGTCCTGACTTTC.

This clonotype has more than one count but fewer than ten. This beta chain is an off-target read within a library intended for alpha chains, so its frequency means little. The genes are TRBV6-1 and TRBJ2-7, with TRBD1 identical over 8 bases. CDR3 length: 16 amino acids. With V trimmed by 6 bases and J by 2 bases, 12 bases remained unmatched. Germline CDR1 is MNHNS and CDR2 is SASEGT. The CDR3 DNA is TGTGCCAGCAGGGATTTCCCGGGACAGGACCCCTACGAGCAGTACTTC. Amino acids: CASRDFPGQDPYEQYF.

This clonotype was seen many times. Within a library made for alpha chains, this beta chain is off target, and its count is uninformative. The V call is TRBV20-1, the J call TRBJ2-7; D gene uncertain. The CDR3 runs 11 residues. The germline gives CDR1 DFQATT, CDR2 SNEGSKA (reference sequence). V lost 7 bases, J lost 5 bases, and 12 bases lay in between. In DNA form, the CDR3 reads TGCAGTGTTAGGGCTGGGAACGAGCAGTACTTC. Amino acid sequence: CSVRAGNEQYF.